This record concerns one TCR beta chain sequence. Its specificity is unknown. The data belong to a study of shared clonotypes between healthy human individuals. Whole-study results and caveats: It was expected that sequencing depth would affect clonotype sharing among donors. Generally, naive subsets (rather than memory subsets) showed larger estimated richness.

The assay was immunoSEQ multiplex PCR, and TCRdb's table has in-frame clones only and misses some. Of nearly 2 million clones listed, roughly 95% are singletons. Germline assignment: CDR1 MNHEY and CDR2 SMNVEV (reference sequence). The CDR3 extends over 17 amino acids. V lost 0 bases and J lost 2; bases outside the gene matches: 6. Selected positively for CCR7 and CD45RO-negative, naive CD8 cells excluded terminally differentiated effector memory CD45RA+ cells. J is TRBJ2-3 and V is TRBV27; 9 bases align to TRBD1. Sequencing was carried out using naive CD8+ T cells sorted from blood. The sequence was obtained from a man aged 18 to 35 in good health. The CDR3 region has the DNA TGTGCCAGCAGTTTATCTTGGACAGGGGCTTACACAGATACGCAGTATTTT. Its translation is CASSLSWTGAYTDTQYF.